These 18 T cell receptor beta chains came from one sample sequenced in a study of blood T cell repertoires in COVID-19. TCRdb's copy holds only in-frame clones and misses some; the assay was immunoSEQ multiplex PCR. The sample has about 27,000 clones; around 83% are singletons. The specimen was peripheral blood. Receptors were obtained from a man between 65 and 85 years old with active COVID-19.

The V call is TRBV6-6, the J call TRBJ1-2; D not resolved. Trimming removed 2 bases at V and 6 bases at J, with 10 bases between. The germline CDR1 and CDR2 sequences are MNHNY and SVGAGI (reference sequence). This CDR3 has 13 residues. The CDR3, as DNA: TGTGCCAGCAGTTACGCCGGGAATAATGGCTACACCTTC. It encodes CASSYAGNNGYTF.

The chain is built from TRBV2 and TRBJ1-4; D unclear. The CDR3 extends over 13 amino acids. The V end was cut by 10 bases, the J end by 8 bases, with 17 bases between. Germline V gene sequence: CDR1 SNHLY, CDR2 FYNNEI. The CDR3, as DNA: TGTGCCACAGGCCGGCGCGGGCGGGAAAAACTGTTTTTT. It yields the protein CATGRRGREKLFF.

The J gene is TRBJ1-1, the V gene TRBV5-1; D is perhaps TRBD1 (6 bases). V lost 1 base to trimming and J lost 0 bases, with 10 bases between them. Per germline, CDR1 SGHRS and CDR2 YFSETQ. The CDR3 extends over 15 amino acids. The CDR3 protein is CASSLRDNMNTEAFF. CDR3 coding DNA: TGCGCCAGCAGCTTGAGGGACAACATGAACACTGAAGCTTTCTTT.

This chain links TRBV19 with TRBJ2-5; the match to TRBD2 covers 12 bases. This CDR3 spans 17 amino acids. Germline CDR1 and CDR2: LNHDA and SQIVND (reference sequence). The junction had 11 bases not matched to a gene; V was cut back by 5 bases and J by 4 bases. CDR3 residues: CASSGSSGRAIGETQYF. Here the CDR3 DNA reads TGTGCCAGTAGTGGCTCTAGCGGGAGGGCCATTGGAGAGACCCAGTACTTC.

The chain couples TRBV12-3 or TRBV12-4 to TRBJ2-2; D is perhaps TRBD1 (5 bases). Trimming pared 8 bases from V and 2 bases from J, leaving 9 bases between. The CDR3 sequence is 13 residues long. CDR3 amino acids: CASSRVNTGELFF. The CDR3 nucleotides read TGTGCCAGCTCCAGGGTAAACACCGGGGAGCTGTTTTTT.

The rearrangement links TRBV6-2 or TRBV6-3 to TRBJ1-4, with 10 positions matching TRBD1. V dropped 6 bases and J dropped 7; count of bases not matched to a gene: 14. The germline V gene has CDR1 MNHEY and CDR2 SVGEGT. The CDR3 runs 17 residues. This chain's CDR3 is CASSPSDRDRGGEKLFF. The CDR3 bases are TGTGCCAGCAGCCCGTCAGACCGGGACAGGGGAGGTGAAAAACTGTTTTTT.

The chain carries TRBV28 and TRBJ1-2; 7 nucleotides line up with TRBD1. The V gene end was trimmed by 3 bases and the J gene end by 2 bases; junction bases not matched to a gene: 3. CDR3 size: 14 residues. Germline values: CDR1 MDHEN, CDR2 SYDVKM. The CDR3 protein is CASSLLQGNYGYTF. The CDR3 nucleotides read TGTGCCAGCAGTTTGTTACAGGGGAACTATGGCTACACCTTC.

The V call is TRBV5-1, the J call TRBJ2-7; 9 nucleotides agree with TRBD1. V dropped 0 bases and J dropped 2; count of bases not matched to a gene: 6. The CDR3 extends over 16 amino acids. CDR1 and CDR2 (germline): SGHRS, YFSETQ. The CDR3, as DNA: TGCGCCAGCAGCTTGGGTCCGGGACAGGGAACCTACGAGCAGTACTTC. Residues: CASSLGPGQGTYEQYF.

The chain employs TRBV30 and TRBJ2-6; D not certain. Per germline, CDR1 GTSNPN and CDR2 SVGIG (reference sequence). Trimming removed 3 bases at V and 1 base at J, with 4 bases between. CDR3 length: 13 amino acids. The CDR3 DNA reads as TGTGCCTGGAGCCAGTCTGGGGCCAACGTCCTGACTTTC. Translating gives CAWSQSGANVLTF.

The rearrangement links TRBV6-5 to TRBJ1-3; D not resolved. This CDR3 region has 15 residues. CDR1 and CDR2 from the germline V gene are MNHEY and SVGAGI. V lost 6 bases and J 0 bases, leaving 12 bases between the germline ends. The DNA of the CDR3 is TGTGCCAGCAGCCACGGGCGGGCCTCTGGAAACACCATATATTTT. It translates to CASSHGRASGNTIYF.

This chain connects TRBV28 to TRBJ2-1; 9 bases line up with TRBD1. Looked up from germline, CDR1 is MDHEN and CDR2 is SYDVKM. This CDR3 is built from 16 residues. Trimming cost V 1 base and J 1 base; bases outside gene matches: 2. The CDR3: CASSLFGQGSYNEQFF. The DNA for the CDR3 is TGTGCCAGCAGTTTATTCGGACAGGGGTCCTACAATGAGCAGTTCTTC.

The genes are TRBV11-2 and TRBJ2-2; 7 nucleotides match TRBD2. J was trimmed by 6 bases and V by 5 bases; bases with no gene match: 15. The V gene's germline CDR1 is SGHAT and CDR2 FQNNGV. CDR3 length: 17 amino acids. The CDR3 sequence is CASSPSLGGAVAGELFF. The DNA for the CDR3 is TGTGCCAGCAGCCCTAGTTTGGGAGGGGCGGTCGCCGGGGAGCTGTTTTTT.

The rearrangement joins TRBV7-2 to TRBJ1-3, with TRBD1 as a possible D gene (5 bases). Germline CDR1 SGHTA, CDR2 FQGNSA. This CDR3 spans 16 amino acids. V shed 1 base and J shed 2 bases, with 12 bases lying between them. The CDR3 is CASSLVGPNAGNTIYF. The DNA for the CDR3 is TGTGCCAGCAGCTTAGTGGGGCCTAACGCTGGAAACACCATATATTTT.

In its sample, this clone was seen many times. The CDR3 coding sequence is TGTGCCAGCTCACCCTCCACAGGACAGGGGTTTGGGGGCAATCAGCCCCAGCATTTT. It specifies CASSPSTGQGFGGNQPQHF. The chain employs TRBV18 and TRBJ1-5; 9 bases are shared with TRBD1. This CDR3 contains 19 residues. The ends lost 3 bases at V and 2 bases at J; junction bases unmatched: 14. Germline V CDR1 and CDR2: KGHSH, LQKENI.

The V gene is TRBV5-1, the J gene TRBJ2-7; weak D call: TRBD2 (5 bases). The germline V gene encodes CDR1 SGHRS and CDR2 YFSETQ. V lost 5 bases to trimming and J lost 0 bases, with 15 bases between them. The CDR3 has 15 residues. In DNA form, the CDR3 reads TGCGCCAGCAGGGTGGCAGCGGAGCCCTCCTACGAGCAGTACTTC. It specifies CASRVAAEPSYEQYF.

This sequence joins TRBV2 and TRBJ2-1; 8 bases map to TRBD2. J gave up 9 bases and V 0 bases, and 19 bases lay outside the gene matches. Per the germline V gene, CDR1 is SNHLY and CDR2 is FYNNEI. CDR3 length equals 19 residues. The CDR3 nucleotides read TGTGCCAGCAGTGAAGCGCTTCGGGGAGCGGGGGTCCCCGAGGGTGAGCAGTTCTTC. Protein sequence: CASSEALRGAGVPEGEQFF.

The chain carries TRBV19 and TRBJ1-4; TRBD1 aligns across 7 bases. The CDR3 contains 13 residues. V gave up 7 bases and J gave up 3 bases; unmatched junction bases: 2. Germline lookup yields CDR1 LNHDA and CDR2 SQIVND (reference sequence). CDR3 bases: TGTGCCAGTAACGGACAGGCTAATGAAAAACTGTTTTTT. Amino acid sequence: CASNGQANEKLFF.

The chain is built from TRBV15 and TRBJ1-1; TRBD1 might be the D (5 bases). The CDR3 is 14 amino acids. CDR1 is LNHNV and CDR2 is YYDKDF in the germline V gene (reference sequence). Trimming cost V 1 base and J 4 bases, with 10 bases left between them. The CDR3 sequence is CATSRGLGGTEAFF. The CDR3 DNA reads TGTGCCACCAGCAGAGGTCTGGGGGGCACTGAAGCTTTCTTT.